In this sample, the clone carrying this T cell receptor (beta chain) turned up a few times. An end of the junction does not agree with germline; a read error may underlie this. This record comes from a study of blood T cells in healthy people across ages. Together with a sample-barcoded 5' primer, a J-beta primer mix was included in a second PCR lasting about 7 to 11 cycles. TCRdb ran MiXCR on the 5' RACE reads and lists one entry per CDR3 protein. This sample yields 700,000 to 1,000,000 distinct CDR3 sequences, of which about 42% are seen a single time; under 20% belongs to the top ten. CDR1 is SEHNR, CDR2 FQNEAQ, per germline (reference sequence). This CDR3 has 14 residues.

The rearrangement links TRBV7-9 to TRBJ2-3; maybe TRBD1 (6 bases). Material for sequencing was blood. The origin of this receptor is a man between 60 and 70 years old in good health. CDR3 nucleotide sequence: TGCGCCAGCAGCTTGGCGCAGGGGTCAGATACGCAGTATTTT. This gives the protein CASSLAQGSDTQYF. Full variable domain (remainder filled in from reference TRBV7-9 and TRBJ2-3): DTGVSQNPRHKITKRGQNVTFRCDPISEHNRLYWYRQTLGQGPEFLTYFQNEAQLEKSRLLSDRFSAERPKGSFSTLEIQRTEQGDSAMYLCASSLAQGSDTQYFGPGTRLTVL.